What follows describes a single T cell receptor beta chain. This sample's treatment: oral pan-JAK inhibitor, 5-10 mg twice daily. Isolated RNA was reverse transcribed into cDNA used as the sequencing template. Assay used: immunoSEQ multiplex PCR; TCRdb lists only in-frame clones, some missing. The profile shows approximately 200,000 clones, around 60% of them singletons. The sample belongs to a study of CD8+ T cells in alopecia areata. Germline CDR1 GTSNPN, CDR2 SVGIG (reference sequence). The CDR3 has 12 residues. V was shortened by 4 bases and J by 5 bases, with 11 bases between the two germline ends.

The rearrangement uses TRBV30 and TRBJ2-5; no reliable D call. The sequenced sample was CD4+ T cells sorted from blood, obtained at week 4, from a patient treated with tofacitinib. The receptor's source is a human donor with alopecia areata. CDR3: CAWKASSETQYF. CDR3 coding DNA: TGTGCCTGGAAGGCCTCGTCGGAGACCCAGTACTTC. Variable domain in full (rest from reference TRBV30 and TRBJ2-5): SQTIHQWPATLVQPVGSPLSLECTVEGTSNPNLYWYRQAAGRGLQLLFYSVGIGQISSEVPQNLSASRPQDRQFILSSKKLLLSDSGFYLCAWKASSETQYFGPGTRLLVL.